This TCR beta chain was retrieved from a study of Ad26.COV2.S vaccination and SARS-CoV-2 variants (dated by TCRdb to the early 2020s). A note on the overall study: Donors in the vaccine arm were drawn from COV1001, a phase I-IIa trial of Ad26.COV2.S in healthy adults that was multicentre, randomized, double-blind and placebo-controlled. Participants in the trial were split at random into five groups of five each, receiving low-dose or high-dose Ad26.COV2.S once or twice, or else placebo on both occasions. TCRbeta repertoire sequencing served as the tool for gauging how specific and how broad the SARS-CoV-2-reactive T cell receptors were following Ad26.COV2.S vaccination. Blinding of investigators to trial group allocation was maintained during experiments and outcome assessment. A total of roughly 32 samples were included in the TCR-sequenced set, comprising roughly 19 Ad26.COV2.S vaccine recipients, 5 placebo recipients and 8 SARS-CoV-2 convalescent individuals. Ad26.COV2.S was administered intramuscularly at 5 x 10^10 or 1 x 10^11 viral particles, either as a single shot or as two shots given 56 days apart. Broad study findings and their caveats: After vaccination, substantial breadth of spike-specific CD8+ and CD4+ T cell responses was reported. According to the authors, total T cell responses may have been underestimated by the TCR breadth and depth analyses. Vaccine and placebo recipients had comparable non-spike TCR breadth, which fits with the vaccine containing only spike. Comparing responses between vaccine doses or regimens was not something the study was powered to do. Compared with placebo recipients, Ad26.COV2.S recipients showed higher spike-specific TCR breadth (P = 0.0014).

The immunoSEQ Assay was used to sequence TCRbeta CDR3 regions. After extraction, genomic DNA underwent amplification by bias-controlled multiplex PCR, followed by high-throughput sequencing. The authors' pipeline ran thus. To quantify the absolute abundance of each unique TCRbeta CDR3 region, sequences were collapsed and filtered. Usable DNA was measured by amplifying reference genes present in all nucleated cells, and TCRbeta template counts were normalized to that usable DNA to estimate T cell fraction. Repertoire TCRs were annotated as SARS-CoV-2-specific when V gene, CDR3 amino acid sequence and J gene were exactly matched to a known reactive TCR set. The reference SARS-CoV-2 TCR set was obtained from MIRA and was filtered for enrichment in COVID-19-positive ImmuneCODE repertoires, whereby public or cross-reactive TCRs were removed. Based on the MIRA antigens, annotated TCRs were further analysed at the level of specific ORF or position within ORF. Breadth was defined as annotated unique rearrangements over total unique productive rearrangements; depth was the summed frequency of those rearrangements. Two-sided Wilcoxon rank-sum tests were used to compare TCR breadth between groups. The source is immuneACCESS, and TCRdb retained only in-frame sequences with V and J called. Part of the clones is not carried over; for the studies checked, unresolved V genes explain less than half of this, and the remainder is unexplained. V, J and clone size are taken as reported in that table, and D and trimming were inferred from the DNA itself. The sample table shows about 390,000 clones, and approximately 90% are seen once. 1.5% to 2% of the sample comes from the top ten.

Trimming costs V 0 bases and J 5 bases, and their ends lie 14 bases apart. From its cysteine to its phenylalanine, the CDR3 spans 15 amino acids. The entry retains the CDR3 DNA only, 45 bases that are in frame from base 1. CDR1 and CDR2 are read off the germline V gene (reference sequence) as LNHNV and YYDKDF. The treatment or condition label on this specimen signifies: around 19 received Ad26.COV2.S at low or high dose, single or two shots; several received placebo; per-sample allocation not given. For vaccine and placebo recipients, the sequenced repertoires came from samples collected on day 63 after the first injection. In Cohort 1b, about two dozen adults aged 18-55 years were enrolled at a single site in Boston, USA, between 29 July and 7 August 2020. Ad26.COV2.S consisted of a replication-incompetent adenovirus type 26 vector by which a prefusion-stabilized SARS-CoV-2 spike protein from the original Wuhan strain was expressed.

Comment on this clone: This receptor's antigen is unknown. No qualities accompany the bases; no much larger clone lies one base away.

The source material was peripheral blood, sampled in a trial of Ad26.COV2.S vaccine versus placebo. The receptor was isolated from a person aged 18-60 years who received the Ad26.COV2.S COVID-19 vaccine or a placebo. This chain joins TRBV15 to TRBJ2-7; a tentative D match to TRBD1 spans 5 bases. The nucleotide sequence is given as TGTGCCACCAGCAGAGATCAGGGCTCAATCCACGAGCAGTACTTC. Its protein is CATSRDQGSIHEQYF.